This section outlines one T cell receptor beta chain sequence together with its context. The entry originates in a study of blood T cell repertoires in COVID-19. About the research overall: Material from acute and convalescent COVID-19 was sourced from the United States, Italy and Spain. Nucleic acid was either cDNA or gDNA, and it came from T cells, B-cell-depleted T cells, or PBMCs.

V was clipped by 1 base and J by 5 bases, with 8 bases between them. The CDR3 is 14 residues long. From germline, CDR1 is LGHDT and CDR2 YNNKEL (reference sequence). As processed by the authors: It was from reference gene primer amplification that nucleated cell counts were estimated. The assay was immunoSEQ multiplex PCR, and TCRdb's table has in-frame clones only and misses some. D and trimming were read from the DNA, whereas the V and J calls and clone size are those reported in that table. The sample consists of under 300,000 clones, 88% of them appearing once. The TCR originated in a woman under 40 with acute or convalescent COVID-19. The rearrangement joins TRBV3-1 (or the pseudogene TRBV3-2) to TRBJ2-2; no firm D call. Sequenced input: peripheral blood. CDR3 in amino acids: CASSQVTPTGELFF. CDR3 sequence (DNA): TGTGCCAGCAGCCAAGTAACTCCTACCGGGGAGCTGTTTTTT.